Sequencing of this T cell receptor beta chain was carried out in a study of T cell responses to AZD1222 COVID-19 vaccine. General study results and limits: No day 14 peak samples; only post-peak repertoires were characterized. Mapped onto spike, vaccine-associated CD4 TCRs spanned it and were dominant at 160-218 and 743-854.

Clones were sequenced by immunoSEQ multiplex PCR, and TCRdb holds only the in-frame ones, with some missing. The table shows approximately 150,000 clones, with around nine tenths occurring only once. To note about this clone: As yet, its antigen is unknown.

The CDR3 length is 16 residues. V lost 0 bases to trimming and J lost 6 bases, with 17 bases between them. Germline V CDR1 and CDR2: LNHNV, YYDKDF (reference sequence). The chain is built from TRBV15 and TRBJ1-2; possibly TRBD1 for D (6 bases). The sample here was peripheral blood, taken 28 days after the second AZD1222 dose. This receptor was obtained from an adult who received the AZD1222 COVID-19 vaccine. CDR3 coding DNA: TGTGCCACCAGCAGAGATATACAGGGTTTGGGGGATGGCTACACCTTC. Translating it yields CATSRDIQGLGDGYTF.